The 20 T cell receptor beta chains reported below all come from one sample, sequenced in a study of identical twins. TCRdb passed the 5' RACE reads through MiXCR, listing each CDR3 protein once. The sample includes approximately 600,000 distinct CDR3 sequences, 9.5% to 10% seen only once; the top ten take 2.5% to 3.5%. These sequences were also reported in another study, on yellow fever vaccine responses in identical twins.

Input material: PBMCs. The source of these receptors is a young woman in good health.

The table lists this clonotype with a few counts. The chain recombines TRBV12-3 or TRBV12-4 with TRBJ2-1; 12 nucleotides agree with TRBD2. The CDR3 length is 16 residues. The V segment lost 6 bases and the J segment 6 bases; nucleotides outside the gene matches: 9. The CDR3 DNA is TGTGCCAGCAGGGAGACTAGCGGGAGCTACCTCAATGAGCAGTTCTTC. Translation gives CASRETSGSYLNEQFF.

The gene calls are TRBV6-5 and TRBJ2-7; D is perhaps TRBD1 or TRBD2 (5 bases each). Germline assignment: CDR1 MNHEY and CDR2 SVGAGI. Trimming pared 2 bases from V and 5 bases from J, leaving 19 bases between. The CDR3 has 16 residues. In DNA, the CDR3 is TGTGCCAGCAGTTACCTAATGGGGAGATTGGGGCACGAGCAGTACTTC. Protein product: CASSYLMGRLGHEQYF.

This chain uses TRBV4-1 with TRBJ2-1; 7 positions agree with TRBD2. Per germline, CDR1 MGHRA and CDR2 YSYEKL. Losses at the gene ends were 1 base for V and 4 bases for J; bases not matched to a gene: 7. The CDR3 extends over 16 amino acids. The CDR3 spells CASSQGLGLGYNEQFF. DNA of the CDR3: TGCGCCAGCAGCCAAGGGCTAGGACTAGGATACAATGAGCAGTTCTTC.

J is TRBJ2-1 and V is TRBV19; 7 bases fit TRBD1. Germline values: CDR1 LNHDA, CDR2 SQIVND (reference sequence). V lost 3 bases to trimming and J lost 6 bases; unmatched junction nucleotides: 11. This CDR3 comprises 16 residues. CDR3 amino acids: CASSMMGDSRSNEQFF. In DNA form, the CDR3 reads TGTGCCAGTAGTATGATGGGGGACAGTCGTAGCAATGAGCAGTTCTTC. The full variable domain, rest sourced from reference TRBV19 and TRBJ2-1, is DGGITQSPKYLFRKEGQNVTLSCEQNLNHDAMYWYRQDPGQGLRLIYYSQIVNDFQKGDIAEGYSVSREKKESFPLTVTSAQKNPTAFYLCASSMMGDSRSNEQFFGPGTRLTVL.

V and J are TRBV5-6 and TRBJ2-3; TRBD1 might be the D (5 bases). This CDR3 has 15 residues. Per germline, CDR1 SGHDT and CDR2 YYEEEE. Trimming stripped 4 bases from V and 1 base from J, with 13 bases between. In DNA, the CDR3 is TGTGCCAGCAGCCCTGTCAGGGTTCGCACAGATACGCAGTATTTT. Translated: CASSPVRVRTDTQYF.

This clonotype was observed a handful of times. This CDR3 reads CASSPTPPEARQETQYF. The CDR3 DNA sequence: TGTGCCAGCAGCCCGACCCCCCCGGAGGCACGGCAAGAGACCCAGTACTTC. The chain recombines TRBV7-6 with TRBJ2-5, with a possible D match to TRBD2 (5 bases). The germline V and J ends were trimmed by 5 bases and 2 bases, with 21 bases remaining between them. The CDR3 runs to 17 residues. CDR1 is SGHVS, CDR2 FNYEAQ, per germline. The full variable domain, in which reference TRBV7-6 and TRBJ2-5 provide the parts outside the CDR3, is GAGVSQSPRYKVTKRGQDVALRCDPISGHVSLYWYRQALGQGPEFLTYFNYEAQQDKSGLPNDRFSAERPEGSISTLTIQRTEQRDSAMYRCASSPTPPEARQETQYFGPGTRLLVL.

This clonotype was recorded many times. This rearrangement joins TRBV29-1 to TRBJ2-2, with D uncertain. The CDR3 length is 13 residues. V dropped 4 bases and J dropped 4 bases, with 10 bases sitting between them. Germline CDR1 and CDR2: SQVTM and ANQGSEA. CDR3 amino acids: CSVVVGGTGELFF. CDR3 DNA sequence: TGCAGCGTTGTAGTAGGTGGCACCGGGGAGCTGTTTTTT.

The table lists this clonotype with many counts. The chain joins TRBV12-3 or TRBV12-4 to TRBJ2-7; 11 positions match TRBD2. This CDR3 contains 14 residues. Trimming took 7 bases from V and 2 from J; bases not matched to a gene: 4. CDR3 nucleotides: TGTGCCAGCACGTTAGCGGGAGGGCCCTACGAGCAGTACTTC. The encoded protein is CASTLAGGPYEQYF.

This clonotype showed up just a few times. The chain joins TRBV20-1 to TRBJ2-7; D unresolved. Germline V gene lookup returns CDR1 DFQATT and CDR2 SNEGSKA (reference sequence). With 1 base removed from V and 6 bases from J, the gap between germline ends came to 16 bases. The CDR3 loop spans 14 amino acids. The CDR3 sequence is CSARVGTTSREQYF. Written as DNA, the CDR3 is TGCAGTGCTAGAGTCGGCACCACCTCCCGCGAGCAGTACTTC.

The sample holds many counts of this clonotype. The V call is TRBV6-2 or TRBV6-3, the J call TRBJ2-7; weak D call: TRBD2 (6 bases). Trimming cost V 5 bases and J 2 bases, with 16 bases left between them. CDR3 length: 15 residues. Germline V gives CDR1 MNHEY, CDR2 SVGEGT. The CDR3 nucleotides are TGTGCCAGCAGTCCTGGGGAGGACCGCGCCTACGAGCAGTACTTC. This codes for CASSPGEDRAYEQYF.

The DNA of the CDR3 is TGTGCCAGCAGTAGACAGGGTAGTTCACCCCTCCACTTT. Its protein product is CASSRQGSSPLHF. The V call is TRBV12-3 or TRBV12-4, the J call TRBJ1-6; 7 nucleotides match TRBD1. With V trimmed by 5 bases and J by 9 bases, 4 bases remained unmatched. The CDR3 totals 13 residues.

The chain carries TRBV7-9 and TRBJ2-2; D not resolved. V shed 6 bases and J shed 6 bases, with 11 bases lying between them. The CDR3 sequence is 13 residues long. CDR1 SEHNR and CDR2 FQNEAQ come from the germline V gene (reference sequence). The CDR3 sequence: CASRDQMAGELFF. CDR3 DNA: TGTGCCAGCAGAGATCAAATGGCCGGGGAGCTGTTTTTT.

With regard to this clonotype: A read error is possible here, since a much larger clone lies one base away. This sequence joins TRBV9 and TRBJ2-4, with D possibly matching TRBD2 (6 bases). Germline V gene lookup returns CDR1 SGDLS and CDR2 YYNGEE. The CDR3 length is 14 residues. Trimming left V 2 bases short and J 8 bases short, with 14 bases between. CDR3 amino acids: CASSVAEGRDIQYF. The CDR3 DNA reads as TGTGCCAGCAGCGTGGCGGAGGGAAGAGACATTCAGTACTTC. Full variable domain (outside the CDR3, taken from reference TRBV9 and TRBJ2-4): DSGVTQTPKHLITATGQRVTLRCSPRSGDLSVYWYQQSLDQGLQFLIQYYNGEERAKGNILERFSAQQFPDLHSELNLSSLELGDSALYFCASSVAEGRDIQYFGAGTRLSVL.

This clonotype was counted ten times or more. The V gene is TRBV7-6, the J gene TRBJ2-2; D perhaps matches TRBD2 (6 bases). Germline V gene data show CDR1 as SGHVS and CDR2 as FNYEAQ. This CDR3 spans 13 amino acids. V was clipped by 5 bases and J by 5 bases, with 9 bases between them. The CDR3, as DNA: TGTGCCAGCAGCCAAGGGAGGACCGGGGAGCTGTTTTTT. Translating it yields CASSQGRTGELFF.

A few counts support this clonotype. This chain's CDR3 is CSARSRGLAGGPSTDTQYF. CDR3 sequence (DNA): TGCAGTGCTAGAAGTAGGGGACTAGCGGGCGGACCTAGCACAGATACGCAGTATTTT. The chain combines TRBV20-1 with TRBJ2-3; 12 positions match TRBD2. V lost 2 bases to trimming and J lost 0 bases; unmatched junction nucleotides: 12. Per germline, CDR1 DFQATT and CDR2 SNEGSKA (reference sequence). The length of the CDR3 is 19 residues.

The CDR3 nucleotides read TGTGCCAGCAGTTACGGCGGGGGGATGACAGATACGCAGTATTTT. It encodes CASSYGGGMTDTQYF. This chain connects TRBV6-5 to TRBJ2-3; TRBD2 aligns across 8 bases. Germline V gene data show CDR1 as MNHEY and CDR2 as SVGAGI. Unmatched junction bases numbered 4, after V lost 2 bases and J lost 3 bases. The CDR3 is 15 residues long.

The chain combines TRBV28 with TRBJ2-7; the match to TRBD2 covers 11 bases. CDR3 length: 14 residues. V lost 8 bases and J lost 2; bases outside the gene matches: 5. CDR1 MDHEN and CDR2 SYDVKM come from the germline V gene. CDR3 loop: CASGNSGGAYEQYF. In DNA, the CDR3 is TGTGCCAGCGGAAATAGCGGGGGGGCCTACGAGCAGTACTTC.

The V gene is TRBV5-1, the J gene TRBJ2-7, with D tentatively TRBD1 or TRBD2 (6 bases each). The CDR3 sequence is 16 residues long. V was trimmed by 0 bases and J by 2 bases, leaving 15 bases between them. Germline CDR1 reads SGHRS; CDR2 reads YFSETQ. The CDR3 DNA sequence: TGCGCCAGCAGCTTGGCCCCAGGGGACTTCCCCTACGAGCAGTACTTC. Its protein is CASSLAPGDFPYEQYF.

This clonotype was observed a few times. The chain has TRBV18 and TRBJ2-5; D might be TRBD1 or TRBD2, each matching 5 bases. Germline CDR1 and CDR2: KGHSH and LQKENI. V was trimmed by 1 base and J by 0 bases, leaving 12 bases between them. The length of the CDR3 is 16 residues. The CDR3: CASSPLYGTDQETQYF. The CDR3 coding sequence is TGTGCCAGCTCACCACTTTATGGGACGGACCAAGAGACCCAGTACTTC.

The chain couples TRBV4-1 to TRBJ2-7; 8 nucleotides align to TRBD1. The CDR3 loop spans 15 amino acids. V trimming: 6 bases; J trimming: 4 bases; junction bases outside the gene matches: 11. Per the germline V gene, CDR1 is MGHRA and CDR2 is YSYEKL. CDR3 DNA: TGCGCCAGCAGTGAAGGACAGGGCCTACGGTACGAGCAGTACTTC. It is translated as CASSEGQGLRYEQYF.